This is a list of T cell receptor beta chains from one sample in a study of T cell responses to AZD1222 COVID-19 vaccine. Sequenced by immunoSEQ multiplex PCR; TCRdb stores in-frame clones only, minus some. The sample has tens of thousands of clones, roughly 90% seen once. Sequenced here: peripheral blood, sampled 28 days after the second AZD1222 dose. The receptors were gathered from an adult who received the AZD1222 COVID-19 vaccine. CDR3s include the opening cysteine and the closing phenylalanine or tryptophan. D genes are given only for firm matches. Size is omitted from some rows. Given values are once, few, many or a class for expanded clones.

TRBJ2-5 TRBV2 - - TGTGCCAGCAGTGGCCGAGAGACCCAGTACTTC CASSGRETQYF
TRBJ1-2 TRBV28 - few TGTGCCAGCAGTCACTCGGAACTCTATGGCTACACCTTC CASSHSELYGYTF
TRBJ1-6 TRBV5-4 TRBD1 - TGTGCCAGCAGCCAAGGACAGGGGAATAATTCACCCCTCCACTTT CASSQGQGNNSPLHF
TRBJ1-6 TRBV27 - - TGTGCCAGCAGTTCGGGGCAGGGACTCAGGTCCTATAATTCACCCCTCCACTTT CASSSGQGLRSYNSPLHF
TRBJ1-4 TRBV28 - - TGTGCCAGCAGGTTGGGGATGACTAATGAAAAACTGTTTTTT CASRLGMTNEKLFF
TRBJ1-5 TRBV5-1 TRBD1 few TGCGCCAGCAGCACCGGACAGGGTTTGGGACAGCCCCAGCATTTT CASSTGQGLGQPQHF
TRBJ1-5 TRBV19 - - TGTGCCAGTAGTTCTCCGTCCTCACCCAATCAGCCCCAGCATTTT CASSSPSSPNQPQHF
TRBJ1-2 TRBV9 - - TGTGCCAGCAGCGTAGCAGAGATTGAGGGTGGCTACACCTTC CASSVAEIEGGYTF
TRBJ1-6 TRBV11-2 TRBD1 - TGTGCCAGCAGCTTCAGGGGGCTGGGAAGCTCCTATAATTCACCCCTCCACTTT CASSFRGLGSSYNSPLHF
TRBJ1-2 TRBV5-4 - - TGTGCCAGCAGCTTGGGTCCCGGGGACTATGGCTACACCTTC CASSLGPGDYGYTF
TRBJ2-6 TRBV7-2 - once TGTGCCAGCAGCTTAGCCCCACTAACCGGGACCGAGTCTGGGGCCAACGTCCTGACTTTC CASSLAPLTGTESGANVLTF
TRBJ2-5 TRBV7-9 TRBD1 - TGTGCCAGCAGCTTAGTCCAGACAGGGTTAGAGACCCAGTACTTC CASSLVQTGLETQYF
TRBJ2-7 TRBV7-3 - - TGTGCCAGCAGCTTAACACCGGGTCCTCGGAACGAGCAGTACTTC CASSLTPGPRNEQYF
TRBJ1-2 TRBV12-3/TRBV12-4 - - TGTGCCAGCAGTTCCTTGACAGTCTATGGCTACACCTTC CASSSLTVYGYTF
TRBJ1-1 TRBV19 TRBD1 - TGTGCCAGTAGTGCCGGGACAGGGAGCGCTGAAGCTTTCTTT CASSAGTGSAEAFF
TRBJ1-4 TRBV9 - - TGTGCCAGCAGCCTCGAAGGGACAACTAATGAAAAACTGTTTTTT CASSLEGTTNEKLFF
TRBJ2-1 TRBV7-9 - - TGTGCCAGCAGCTTAGGATACACAAACAATGAGCAGTTCTTC CASSLGYTNNEQFF
TRBJ2-3 TRBV28 - - TGTGCCAGCAGTTCTCCCGACCGGGGACAAACCCCCTTT CASSSPDRGQTPF
TRBJ2-2 TRBV7-6 - - TGTGCCAGCAGCGTAACTGGCGCCGGGGAGCTGTTTTTT CASSVTGAGELFF
TRBJ1-4 TRBV7-9 - - TGTGCCAGCAGCTTAGATGGACGAAATGAAAAACTGTTTTTT CASSLDGRNEKLFF
TRBJ2-5 TRBV11-3 TRBD2 - TGTGCCAGCAGCTTAGTGAGCGGGGGGGCCGGAGAGACCCAGTACTTC CASSLVSGGAGETQYF
TRBJ1-2 TRBV7-2 TRBD1 - TGTGCCAGCAGCCCAGCGGGACAGGGAAGTGGCTACACCTTC CASSPAGQGSGYTF
TRBJ1-2 TRBV28 - - TGTGCCAGCAGTTGGTCTGGGGTTGGCTATGGCTACACCTTC CASSWSGVGYGYTF
TRBJ1-2 TRBV30 - - TGTGCCTGGAGTCCCGGACAGCGCTATGGCTACACCTTC CAWSPGQRYGYTF
TRBJ2-3 TRBV7-9 TRBD1 - TGTGCCAGCAGCCCTGGACCAGGGGGAGATACGCAGTATTTT CASSPGPGGDTQYF
TRBJ2-7 TRBV7-3 - - TGTGCCAGCAGTTACAGGGCCGGCCTGACTTACGAGCAGTACTTC CASSYRAGLTYEQYF
TRBJ1-1 TRBV5-8 - - TGTGCCAGCAGCTTCACAGGGTATCGGACTGAAGCTTTCTTT CASSFTGYRTEAFF
TRBJ1-3 TRBV3-1/TRBV3-2 TRBD1 - TGTGCCAGTTCCGGGACAGGCGGAAACACCATATATTTT CASSGTGGNTIYF
TRBJ2-7 TRBV29-1 TRBD2 - TGCAGCGTCTCGGGACTAGCGGACCCCTACGAGCAGTACTTC CSVSGLADPYEQYF
TRBJ1-1 TRBV5-6 - - TGTGCCAGCAGCTTTCAGATGGCTGAAGCTTTCTTT CASSFQMAEAFF
TRBJ2-5 TRBV6-1 - - TGTGCCAGCAGTGAAGGGACTCAAGAGACCCAGTACTTC CASSEGTQETQYF
TRBJ1-1 TRBV5-1 - - TGCGCCAGCAGCCCGCGTGGGAACACTGAAGCTTTCTTT CASSPRGNTEAFF
TRBJ1-3 TRBV7-9 - - TGTGCCAGCAGCACTCCCGGGACACACCGAAACACCATATATTTT CASSTPGTHRNTIYF
TRBJ1-1 TRBV18 TRBD1 - TGTGCCAGCTCACCCACAGGGGAGAACACTGAAGCTTTCTTT CASSPTGENTEAFF
TRBJ1-3 TRBV3-1/TRBV3-2 - - TGTGCCAGCAGCCCGACGTCTGGAAACACCATATATTTT CASSPTSGNTIYF
TRBJ1-3 TRBV12-3/TRBV12-4 - - TGTGCCAGTACGGACGGGGGAAACACCATATATTTT CASTDGGNTIYF
TRBJ2-7 TRBV12-3/TRBV12-4 - - TGTGCCAGCAGTTGGGGGAGCACCTACGAGCAGTACTTC CASSWGSTYEQYF
TRBJ2-7 TRBV9 - - TGTGCCAGCAGCGTAGTTGGGGGAAGCGAGCAGTACTTC CASSVVGGSEQYF
TRBJ1-1 TRBV5-1 TRBD1 - TGCGCCAGCAGCGGGGTAGACAGGGGTTTCTCTGAAGCTTTCTTT CASSGVDRGFSEAFF
TRBJ1-1 TRBV10-3 - few TGTGCCATCAGTGATACTTTCACTGAAGCTTTCTTT CAISDTFTEAFF
TRBJ2-5 TRBV15 TRBD1 - TGTGCCACCAGCGGGGACAGGGGAACGGAGACCCAGTACTTC CATSGDRGTETQYF
TRBJ1-1 TRBV19 - once TGTGCCAGTAGTATTGACTGGGATAGGTCCGCTGAAGCTTTCTTT CASSIDWDRSAEAFF
TRBJ2-5 TRBV5-8 - - TGTGCCAGCAGCTTAAGCAGCACTAAAGAGACCCAGTACTTC CASSLSSTKETQYF
TRBJ1-2 TRBV25-1 - - TGTGCCAGCAGTGAATCCACACATGGCTACACCTTC CASSESTHGYTF
TRBJ2-3 TRBV6-4 TRBD1 - TGTGCCAGCGCAGGGACAGGAGCTAGCACAGATACGCAGTATTTT CASAGTGASTDTQYF
TRBJ1-6 TRBV28 TRBD1 - TGTGCCAGCAGTTTCGGGACAGGGGTCTCCTATAATTCACCCCTCCACTTT CASSFGTGVSYNSPLHF
TRBJ2-7 TRBV7-9 - - TGTGCCAGCAGCTTCGGGACCTACGAGCAGTACTTC CASSFGTYEQYF
TRBJ1-6 TRBV4-1 - - TGCGCCAGCAGCCAAGGACTACGCAATTCACCCCTCCACTTT CASSQGLRNSPLHF
TRBJ1-6 TRBV25-1 - - TGTGCCAGCAGTGGGCGGGCCACTAATTCACCCCTCCACTTT CASSGRATNSPLHF
TRBJ2-1 TRBV7-3 TRBD2 - TGTGCCAGCAGCCGATTACCTGCGGGAGTCAGTGAGCAGTTCTTC CASSRLPAGVSEQFF
TRBJ1-5 TRBV23-1 - - TGCGCCAGCAGTCAATCGGAGTTTAATAGCAATCAGCCCCAGCATTTT CASSQSEFNSNQPQHF
TRBJ2-3 TRBV19 TRBD2 - TGTGCCAGTAGTATAGTCCCTAGCGGGGGTCAAGATACGCAGTATTTT CASSIVPSGGQDTQYF
TRBJ2-3 TRBV7-3 TRBD2 - TGTGCCAGCAGCCTTCGCCTAGCGGGGGCAGTCGATACGCAGTATTTT CASSLRLAGAVDTQYF
TRBJ2-7 TRBV4-2 TRBD2 - TGTGCCAGCAGCCAAGGACTAGCGCCACCCTACGAGCAGTACTTC CASSQGLAPPYEQYF
TRBJ1-5 TRBV19 - - TGTGCCAGTAGTATCGGGGGAGGGGGTAGCAATCAGCCCCAGCATTTT CASSIGGGGSNQPQHF
TRBJ1-1 TRBV7-9 - - TGTGCCAGCAGCTTATACGGGGGGGCCACTGAAGCTTTCTTT CASSLYGGATEAFF
TRBJ2-2 TRBV9 TRBD2 - TGTGCCAGCAGCCCTACGGCGGGAGTGAGCACCGGGGAGCTGTTTTTT CASSPTAGVSTGELFF
TRBJ2-5 TRBV3-1/TRBV3-2 - once TGTGCCAGCAGCCAAGAAGAAAAGACCCAGTACTTC CASSQEEKTQYF
TRBJ1-2 TRBV28 - - TGTGCCAGCAGTTTATCCTTCCGGGACTATGGCTACACCTTC CASSLSFRDYGYTF
TRBJ2-1 TRBV4-2 - - TGTGCCAGCAGCCAAGAAGGTAGGGCGGGCCTTGAGCAGTTCTTC CASSQEGRAGLEQFF